The next 25 T cell receptor beta chains were all read from a single sample in a study of T cell repertoires in cytomegalovirus infection (dated by TCRdb to between 2018 and 2020). This sample was sequenced with an Illumina HiSeq 1500. TCRdb took the public reads, trimmed them with fastp at Q25, ran MiXCR for clone calling and kept in-frame beta chains. Rows with one shared CDR3 protein collapse into an entry with the most common genes and DNA. For this sample the table gives around 270,000 distinct CDR3 sequences, of which approximately 10% were detected only once. The top ten constitute approximately 15% of the sample. Sequences were obtained from PBMCs. The origin of the receptors is a human donor in good health (CMV status not recorded). Some clones in this sample may be carry-over from other donors' samples.

This clonotype appeared a few times. The chain couples TRBV7-8 to TRBJ1-5; 7 bases map to TRBD1. With 5 bases clipped from V and 11 bases from J, the junction kept 6 bases outside the gene matches. The CDR3 length is 12 residues. CDR1 SGHVS and CDR2 FQNEAQ come from the germline V gene. CDR3 region: CASSPGGEAQHF. The CDR3 DNA reads as TGTGCCAGCAGCCCAGGGGGGGAAGCCCAGCATTTT.

This clonotype was recorded at least ten times. V and J are TRBV7-4 and TRBJ2-7; the match to TRBD2 covers 8 bases. There are 16 residues in the CDR3. The V gene end was trimmed by 5 bases and the J gene end by 1 base; junction bases not matched to a gene: 10. Germline V gives CDR1 SGHVT, CDR2 SQSDAQ. The CDR3 is CASSRGIAGLSYEQYF. DNA for the CDR3: TGTGCCAGCAGCCGAGGCATAGCGGGACTATCCTACGAGCAGTACTTC. Based on the CDR3 plus reference TRBV7-4 and TRBJ2-7, the full variable domain is GAGVSQSPRYKVAKRGRDVALRCDSISGHVTLYWYRQTLGQGSEVLTYSQSDAQRDKSGRPSGRFSAERPERSVSTLKIQRTEQGDSAVYLCASSRGIAGLSYEQYFGPGTRLTVT.

In this sample, this clonotype turned up many times. This chain joins TRBV7-9 and TRBJ2-7, with 9 bases lining up with TRBD1. The germline V gene encodes CDR1 SEHNR and CDR2 FQNEAQ (reference sequence). The CDR3 extends over 15 amino acids. V was pared by 6 bases and J by 3 bases, with 9 bases of the junction left unmatched. CDR3 loop: CASSLTGGGGYEQYF. CDR3 sequence (DNA): TGTGCCAGCAGTCTAACAGGGGGCGGCGGCTACGAGCAGTACTTC.

This clonotype was detected ten times or more. CDR3 DNA: TGTGCCAGCAGCTTAAAGGGGCTCCAAGAGACCCAGTACTTC. This gives the protein CASSLKGLQETQYF. The chain couples TRBV7-6 to TRBJ2-5; a possible D gene is TRBD1 (5 bases). The germline V and J ends were trimmed by 2 bases and 1 base, with 8 bases remaining between them. The CDR3 is made up of 14 amino acids. Germline lookup yields CDR1 SGHVS and CDR2 FNYEAQ.

J is TRBJ2-1 and V is TRBV2; TRBD2 might be the D (6 bases). Trimming removed 7 bases at V and 7 bases at J, with 17 bases between. The length of the CDR3 is 14 residues. Per the germline V gene, CDR1 is SNHLY and CDR2 is FYNNEI. The CDR3 DNA sequence: TGTGCCAGCATTGTGGGGGGAGTTAGGAATGAGCAGTTCTTC. Its protein is CASIVGGVRNEQFF.

CDR3 coding DNA: TGTGCCAGTAGTACCTTACAGGGGGCGAACACCGGGGAGCTGTTTTTT. This sequence encodes CASSTLQGANTGELFF. V and J are TRBV19 and TRBJ2-2, with 8 nucleotides matching TRBD1. The germline CDR1 and CDR2 sequences are LNHDA and SQIVND (reference sequence). CDR3 size: 16 residues. V lost 4 bases, J lost 0 bases, and 4 bases stayed unmatched.

This clonotype has a count of ten or more. This sequence joins TRBV7-9 and TRBJ1-2; D not certain. Germline lookup yields CDR1 SEHNR and CDR2 FQNEAQ (reference sequence). V lost 5 bases, J lost 0 bases, and 16 bases lay in between. This CDR3 has 16 residues. The CDR3 protein is CASSPDLGSSNYGYTF. The CDR3 DNA reads as TGTGCCAGCAGCCCGGATTTGGGGAGTTCTAACTATGGCTACACCTTC. The full variable domain, its missing parts supplied by reference TRBV7-9 and TRBJ1-2, is DTGVSQNPRHKITKRGQNVTFRCDPISEHNRLYWYRQTLGQGPEFLTYFQNEAQLEKSRLLSDRFSAERPKGSFSTLEIQRTEQGDSAMYLCASSPDLGSSNYGYTFGSGTRLTVV.

This clonotype was observed at least ten times. The rearrangement uses TRBV7-9 and TRBJ2-5; 10 positions match TRBD1. CDR1 is SEHNR and CDR2 is FQNEAQ in the germline V gene (reference sequence). The CDR3 extends over 15 amino acids. Germline trimming cut 5 bases from V and 5 bases from J; bases unmatched to any gene: 8. Here the CDR3 DNA reads TGTGCCAGCAGCCACCGGGACAGGGGACGTGAGACCCAGTACTTC. It yields the protein CASSHRDRGRETQYF.

This clonotype has at least ten counts. The chain recombines TRBV12-3 or TRBV12-4 with TRBJ1-5; TRBD1 matches 7 bases. Trimming removed 6 bases from V and 1 base from J; junction bases left unmatched: 6. The CDR3 loop spans 15 amino acids. This CDR3 is CASSPQGMSNQPQHF. DNA for the CDR3: TGTGCCAGCAGCCCACAGGGGATGAGCAATCAGCCCCAGCATTTT.

This clonotype was seen ten or more times. V usage is TRBV7-9 and J usage is TRBJ2-7; D gene ambiguous. Germline assignment: CDR1 SEHNR and CDR2 FQNEAQ (reference sequence). This CDR3 is built from 14 residues. V was cut by 1 base and J by 1 base, with 8 bases left in between. Here the CDR3 reads CASSLDQSSYEQYF. CDR3 in DNA: TGTGCCAGCAGCTTAGACCAAAGTTCCTACGAGCAGTACTTC. The full variable domain, completed using reference TRBV7-9 and TRBJ2-7, is DTGVSQNPRHKITKRGQNVTFRCDPISEHNRLYWYRQTLGQGPEFLTYFQNEAQLEKSRLLSDRFSAERPKGSFSTLEIQRTEQGDSAMYLCASSLDQSSYEQYFGPGTRLTVT.

This clonotype was counted between two and nine times. In DNA, the CDR3 is TGTGCCAGCAGCTTCGGGGGCGAGCAGTACTTC. Translating it yields CASSFGGEQYF. The rearrangement links TRBV11-3 to TRBJ2-7; D perhaps matches TRBD2 (6 bases). The V and J ends lost 3 bases and 6 bases respectively, with 6 bases between them. Per germline, CDR1 SGHNT and CDR2 YENEEA. The CDR3 is 11 amino acids.

Ten or more counts support this clonotype. CDR3 amino acids: CASSSAGWKAFF. As DNA, the CDR3 is TGTGCCAGCAGCTCTGCGGGTTGGAAAGCTTTCTTT. The chain recombines TRBV7-2 with TRBJ1-1; no reliable D call. V dropped 4 bases and J dropped 9 bases, with 12 bases sitting between them. Germline CDR1 is SGHTA and CDR2 is FQGNSA. The CDR3 extends over 12 amino acids.

The J gene is TRBJ1-4, the V gene TRBV14, with 9 bases identical to TRBD1. V trimming: 4 bases; J trimming: 8 bases; junction bases outside the gene matches: 8. This CDR3 is 15 amino acids long. CDR1 and CDR2 (germline): SGHDN, FVKESK. CDR3 nucleotides: TGTGCCAGCAGCCTGGGGGACAGGGAAGTCGAAAAACTGTTTTTT. Protein sequence: CASSLGDREVEKLFF.

This clonotype was seen many times. J is TRBJ1-2 and V is TRBV19, with TRBD1 matching 10 bases. Germline trimming cut 3 bases from V and 7 bases from J; bases unmatched to any gene: 8. This CDR3 region has 15 residues. Germline V lookup: CDR1 LNHDA, CDR2 SQIVND (reference sequence). CDR3 sequence: CASSIAGTGVRGYTF. CDR3 bases: TGTGCCAGTAGTATTGCCGGGACAGGGGTGCGTGGCTACACCTTC.

This clonotype appeared a few times. The chain has TRBV20-1 and TRBJ2-7, with 10 bases fitting TRBD2. Trimming removed 1 base from V and 6 bases from J; junction bases left unmatched: 6. CDR1 is DFQATT and CDR2 is SNEGSKA in the germline V gene (reference sequence). CDR3 length equals 14 residues. The CDR3 DNA is TGCAGTGCTAGAGGGCTAGCGGGAGTTAGCGAGCAGTACTTC. This codes for CSARGLAGVSEQYF.

Ten or more counts support this clonotype. The genes are TRBV19 and TRBJ1-5; D might be TRBD1 (6 bases). Germline V gives CDR1 LNHDA, CDR2 SQIVND (reference sequence). V was cut by 10 bases and J by 5 bases, with 27 bases left in between. The CDR3 is made up of 17 amino acids. The CDR3 DNA is TGTGCCACCTCGTGGCTTACCCGGCAGGGGACTTATCAGCCCCAGCATTTT. Translation: CATSWLTRQGTYQPQHF.

In its sample, this clonotype was seen many times. The chain has TRBV6-2 or TRBV6-3 and TRBJ2-1; 8 nucleotides agree with TRBD2. The length of the CDR3 is 19 residues. The germline V gene encodes CDR1 MNHEY and CDR2 SVGEGT. Unmatched junction bases numbered 10, after V lost 0 bases and J lost 0 bases. CDR3 region: CASSYSERSGTSSYNEQFF. CDR3 bases: TGTGCCAGCAGTTACTCGGAAAGATCCGGGACTAGCTCCTACAATGAGCAGTTCTTC.

The rearrangement joins TRBV28 to TRBJ1-4; maybe TRBD1 (5 bases). Germline V gene data show CDR1 as MDHEN and CDR2 as SYDVKM. This CDR3 has 15 residues. Trimming removed 2 bases from V and 8 bases from J, with 15 bases in between. CDR3 sequence (DNA): TGTGCCAGCAGTTTACCCTTGGGGCAAGGCGAAAAACTGTTTTTT. Encoded protein: CASSLPLGQGEKLFF.

This clonotype was counted ten times or more. This chain joins TRBV12-3 or TRBV12-4 and TRBJ2-3; TRBD1 might be the D (5 bases). V lost 3 bases and J lost 3, with 10 bases in between. This CDR3 contains 14 residues. CDR3 nucleotide sequence: TGTGCCAGCAGTTTGGGGCAGGGAACAGATACGCAGTATTTT. Its protein product is CASSLGQGTDTQYF.

V and J are TRBV5-5 and TRBJ2-3; D gene ambiguous. CDR1 is SGHKS, CDR2 YYEKEE, per germline (reference sequence). The CDR3 totals 13 residues. V dropped 0 bases and J dropped 3 bases, with 5 bases sitting between them. DNA for the CDR3: TGTGCCAGCAGCTTGGGGCATACAGATACGCAGTATTTT. Translating it yields CASSLGHTDTQYF.

This clonotype has a count of ten or more. Here the CDR3 reads CASSRTSGSGDTQYF. CDR3 sequence (DNA): TGTGCCAGCAGTAGGACTAGCGGGAGCGGAGATACGCAGTATTTT. The chain has TRBV2 and TRBJ2-3; 13 bases line up with TRBD2. This CDR3 is built from 15 residues. Germline CDR1 reads SNHLY; CDR2 reads FYNNEI. With 5 bases clipped from V and 5 bases from J, the junction kept 4 bases outside the gene matches.

Many counts were recorded for this clonotype. V usage is TRBV7-6 and J usage is TRBJ2-1; D is possibly TRBD2 (6 bases). Deletions cut 4 bases from V and 2 bases from J, with 15 bases between. Germline assignment: CDR1 SGHVS and CDR2 FNYEAQ. The CDR3 runs 16 residues. The CDR3: CASSSLAAAAYNEQFF. The CDR3 DNA is TGTGCCAGCAGCTCGTTAGCGGCGGCGGCCTACAATGAGCAGTTCTTC.

The chain recombines TRBV12-3 or TRBV12-4 with TRBJ2-3; TRBD2 aligns across 9 bases. This CDR3 comprises 15 residues. V lost 6 bases and J lost 3; bases outside the gene matches: 7. The CDR3 protein is CASSRLSGRTDTQYF. The CDR3 coding sequence is TGTGCCAGCAGCCGTCTAAGCGGGAGGACAGATACGCAGTATTTT.

This clonotype was detected ten times or more. This chain links TRBV12-3 or TRBV12-4 with TRBJ2-4, with TRBD1 as a possible D gene (6 bases). Trimming shortened V by 5 bases and J by 0 bases, and 14 bases separated the two germline ends. The CDR3 covers 16 residues. DNA for the CDR3: TGTGCCAGCAGTATACCGGGACAACTAGCCAAAAACATTCAGTACTTC. It specifies CASSIPGQLAKNIQYF.

This clonotype was recorded many times. The chain joins TRBV7-9 to TRBJ2-4; D is perhaps TRBD2 (5 bases). In germline, CDR1 is SEHNR, CDR2 FQNEAQ (reference sequence). Deletions cut 4 bases from V and 15 bases from J, with 16 bases between. The CDR3 runs to 12 residues. This CDR3 reads CASSSSLSSMYF. The CDR3, as DNA: TGTGCCAGCAGCTCTAGCTTAAGCAGTATGTACTTC.